Following are 2 T cell receptor beta chains from one sample sequenced in a study of blood T cell repertoires in COVID-19. Libraries were prepared by immunoSEQ multiplex PCR; TCRdb keeps only in-frame clonotypes and omits some of them. The sample carries 400,000 to 450,000 clones, 90% recorded once. Sequenced input: PBMCs or T cells enriched from blood (not recorded which). The receptors stem from a young man who had recovered from COVID-19.

The chain has TRBV5-1 and TRBJ1-3; the D gene is possibly TRBD1 (5 bases). Germline loops: CDR1 SGHRS, CDR2 YFSETQ. The V end lost 0 bases, the J end lost 3 bases, and 10 bases lay between the germline ends. This CDR3 is 15 amino acids long. The CDR3 DNA sequence: TGCGCCAGCAGCTTGGCCGGGGGAGATGGAAACACCATATATTTT. Encoded protein: CASSLAGGDGNTIYF.

The chain combines TRBV5-1 with TRBJ1-4, with TRBD1 identical over 9 bases. This CDR3 is 16 amino acids long. Trimming took 1 base from V and 7 from J; bases not matched to a gene: 8. CDR1 and CDR2 from the germline V gene are SGHRS and YFSETQ. CDR3 nucleotides: TGCGCCAGCAGCTTGCAGGGGGACAGGGTTAGTGAAAAACTGTTTTTT. Its protein is CASSLQGDRVSEKLFF.